This T cell receptor beta chain was sequenced for a study of radiotherapy plus CTLA-4 blockade in lung cancer. With regard to this clone: Its antigen remains unknown.

The V gene's germline CDR1 is MNHEY and CDR2 SMNVEV (reference sequence). This CDR3 has 16 amino acids. With 4 bases removed from V and 2 bases from J, the gap between germline ends came to 16 bases. The table came from immunoSEQ multiplex PCR; TCRdb's copy has only in-frame clones and leaves some out. The sample gives some 60,000 clones, roughly 76% of which show up once; 2.5% to 3.5% is in the top ten. Broader study findings: TCR clones originating in tumors grew in number in blood after radiotherapy plus ipilimumab.

V usage is TRBV27 and J usage is TRBJ2-3, with unresolved D. The source material was peripheral blood, sampled from a patient treated with radiotherapy plus ipilimumab. This clonotype was obtained from a human donor with non-small cell lung cancer who had a complete response to radiotherapy plus ipilimumab. The CDR3 DNA sequence: TGTGCCAGCAGTTCCCTGGCCTCCGCCCTCACAGATACGCAGTATTTT. It specifies CASSSLASALTDTQYF.